This TCR beta chain was recovered during a study of T cell responses to AZD1222 COVID-19 vaccine. Across the study: Samples with a second dose at about 4 or about 12 weeks were pooled together. Overall study results and limits: Researchers report vaccine-associated CD4 TCRs spanning spike, with dominance at 160-218 and 743-854. Spike-specific TCR breadth and depth went up after people got two AZD1222 doses. The donor cohort was predominantly white British with a female majority, and clonal diversity may have been underestimated.

Germline V lookup: CDR1 SNHLY, CDR2 FYNNEI. The CDR3 is 18 amino acids. Trimming pared 6 bases from V and 0 bases from J, leaving 21 bases between. As to this clone: Its antigen remains unidentified.

The protocol was immunoSEQ multiplex PCR, while the TCRdb copy is restricted to in-frame clones and leaves out a portion. The sample shows about 130,000 clones, about 90% of them seen only once. The starting material was peripheral blood, obtained on day 0 of AZD1222 vaccination. The V and J genes are TRBV2 and TRBJ2-1; D may match TRBD1 or TRBD2 (5 bases each). The TCR was taken from an adult in good health. The CDR3 DNA sequence: TGTGCCAGCAGCGGTTTAAAAGGGGCGGGCCACTCCTACAATGAGCAGTTCTTC. It translates to CASSGLKGAGHSYNEQFF.